Presented here are 16 T cell receptor beta chains from one specimen sequenced in a study of identical twins. TCRdb ran MiXCR on the 5' RACE reads and lists one entry per CDR3 protein. The data show around 250,000 distinct CDR3 sequences, over 9.5% seen once. The same data also contributed to another study, on yellow fever vaccine responses in identical twins.

The specimen sequenced was memory (CD45RO+) T cells sorted from blood. These receptors were taken from a young woman in good health.

This rearrangement joins TRBV4-3 to TRBJ2-5; TRBD2 matches at 8 bases. The CDR3 sequence is 16 residues long. The V gene end was trimmed by 1 base and the J gene end by 1 base; junction bases not matched to a gene: 5. Germline V CDR1 and CDR2: LGHNA, YSLEER. CDR3: CASSQALAGFQETQYF. CDR3 nucleotide sequence: TGCGCCAGCAGCCAAGCATTAGCGGGATTCCAAGAGACCCAGTACTTC.

There are many counts of this clonotype. As DNA, the CDR3 is TGTGCCAGCTCACACCGGGACAGGGATAAAAATGAGCAGTTCTTC. Its translation is CASSHRDRDKNEQFF. The rearrangement links TRBV18 to TRBJ2-1; 9 bases match TRBD1. Germline lookup yields CDR1 KGHSH and CDR2 LQKENI. The CDR3 contains 15 residues. J gave up 7 bases and V 4 bases, and 8 bases lay outside the gene matches.

This clonotype has only a few counts. The J gene is TRBJ2-3, the V gene TRBV11-2, with 10 bases lining up with TRBD1. This CDR3 region has 19 residues. Germline V gives CDR1 SGHAT, CDR2 FQNNGV. Trimming removed 5 bases from V and 2 bases from J; junction bases left unmatched: 16. For the CDR3, the DNA is TGTGCCAGCAGCGTCCCCCACTCAGGGACAGGGGTCCTCACAGATACGCAGTATTTT. Protein: CASSVPHSGTGVLTDTQYF.

This clonotype has just a few counts. V usage is TRBV6-4 and J usage is TRBJ1-5, with a weak D call TRBD1 (6 bases). Trimming took 6 bases from V and 7 from J, leaving 16 bases between them. Germline V CDR1 and CDR2: MRHNA, SNTAGT. The CDR3 is 14 residues long. The CDR3 region has the DNA TGTGCCAGCAGCCAACAGGGAGCTAGCCAGCCCCAGCATTTT. Its translation: CASSQQGASQPQHF.

This clonotype was counted a few times. The rearrangement joins TRBV20-1 to TRBJ2-3, with 9 nucleotides matching TRBD2. The CDR3 spans 16 residues. Germline V CDR1 and CDR2: DFQATT, SNEGSKA (reference sequence). Unmatched junction bases numbered 12, after V lost 6 bases and J lost 2 bases. As DNA, the CDR3 is TGCAGTGCCCGGGGCGGGGGGGCCAGTTCCACAGATACGCAGTATTTT. Amino acids: CSARGGGASSTDTQYF.

This clonotype showed up just a few times. The rearrangement joins TRBV20-1 to TRBJ2-7; 9 nucleotides line up with TRBD1. V was clipped by 5 bases and J by 8 bases; unmatched bases: 13. The CDR3 covers 14 residues. In germline, CDR1 is DFQATT, CDR2 SNEGSKA (reference sequence). The CDR3 here is CSAVLGTGFYQQYF. In DNA form, the CDR3 reads TGCAGTGCTGTCCTCGGGACAGGGTTTTACCAGCAGTACTTC.

This clonotype was counted only a few times. The chain joins TRBV6-6 to TRBJ1-2; D ambiguous. Germline V gene sequence: CDR1 MNHNY, CDR2 SVGAGI (reference sequence). The CDR3 sequence is 11 residues long. V lost 4 bases, J lost 7 bases, and 7 bases lay in between. The CDR3 DNA follows: TGTGCCAGCAGTTCCCATACTGGCTACACCTTC. It yields the protein CASSSHTGYTF.

This clonotype showed up many times. The chain has TRBV4-1 and TRBJ2-1; D gene unclear. V was shortened by 1 base and J by 5 bases, with 9 bases between the two germline ends. The germline V gene has CDR1 MGHRA and CDR2 YSYEKL. The CDR3 runs to 14 residues. The CDR3 DNA follows: TGCGCCAGCAGCCAAGGAGACCGAGACAATGAGCAGTTCTTC. Amino acids: CASSQGDRDNEQFF.

This clonotype appeared many times. This chain connects TRBV6-1 to TRBJ2-7; 9 bases are a match to TRBD1. Trimming removed 5 bases from V and 1 base from J; junction bases left unmatched: 6. This CDR3 has 15 residues. Germline V CDR1 and CDR2: MNHNS, SASEGT. CDR3 amino acids: CASSTPTGGSYEQYF. The CDR3 DNA reads as TGTGCCAGCAGTACCCCGACAGGGGGATCCTACGAGCAGTACTTC.

This clonotype was recorded a few times. This chain connects TRBV5-4 to TRBJ1-2, with no clear D. V gave up 3 bases and J gave up 3 bases, with 9 bases separating them. The CDR3 runs to 13 residues. Germline-derived CDR1 and CDR2 are SGHNT and YYREEE (reference sequence). CDR3 sequence reads: CASSYNEDYGYTF. CDR3 nucleotide sequence: TGTGCCAGCAGCTACAACGAGGACTATGGCTACACCTTC.

This clonotype occurred a few times. The chain employs TRBV15 and TRBJ1-3; D is ambiguous. V lost 5 bases and J lost 2, with 4 bases in between. Per germline, CDR1 LNHNV and CDR2 YYDKDF (reference sequence). CDR3 length: 12 amino acids. The CDR3 region has the DNA TGTGCCACCAGCCTTACTGGAAACACCATATATTTT. Translation: CATSLTGNTIYF.

This clonotype was counted ten times or more. This rearrangement joins TRBV20-1 to TRBJ1-2; D ambiguous. Germline V gives CDR1 DFQATT, CDR2 SNEGSKA (reference sequence). The CDR3 runs to 15 residues. V was clipped by 3 bases and J by 4 bases, with 18 bases between them. The CDR3 protein is CSARLAGRTSYGYTF. CDR3 coding DNA: TGCAGTGCTAGGCTCGCGGGCAGGACCAGCTATGGCTACACCTTC.

CDR3 loop: CATSRPRDVTEEKLFF. The CDR3 DNA is TGTGCCACCAGCAGACCGCGGGACGTAACAGAGGAAAAACTGTTTTTT. J is TRBJ1-4 and V is TRBV15; D perhaps matches TRBD1 (5 bases). Looked up from germline, CDR1 is LNHNV and CDR2 is YYDKDF (reference sequence). The germline V and J ends were trimmed by 2 bases and 8 bases, with 18 bases remaining between them. The CDR3 is 16 amino acids.

This clonotype was detected only a few times. V gene TRBV19 combines with J gene TRBJ2-5, with TRBD2 matching over 13 bases. V gave up 5 bases and J gave up 1 base; unmatched junction bases: 10. Germline lookup yields CDR1 LNHDA and CDR2 SQIVND (reference sequence). The CDR3 covers 18 residues. CDR3 in amino acids: CASSPGLAGAPPQETQYF. The CDR3 DNA sequence: TGTGCCAGTAGTCCCGGACTAGCGGGAGCTCCCCCCCAAGAGACCCAGTACTTC.

This clonotype was picked up a small number of times. The rearrangement joins TRBV29-1 to TRBJ1-1; the match to TRBD1 covers 8 bases. The CDR3 spans 12 residues. From germline, CDR1 is SQVTM and CDR2 ANQGSEA. Trimming at V came to 1 base and at J to 11 bases, leaving 6 bases not matched to a gene. DNA of the CDR3: TGCAGCGTTGAAGTTGGACAGGGTCGGGCTTTCTTT. It specifies CSVEVGQGRAFF.

The gene calls are TRBV28 and TRBJ2-7, with D perhaps matching TRBD1 (5 bases). V lost 4 bases, J lost 5 bases, and 18 bases lay in between. This CDR3 contains 15 residues. Germline CDR1 MDHEN, CDR2 SYDVKM. The DNA of the CDR3 is TGTGCCAGCAGTTCAGTTGGGGCAGGGCACCACGAGCAGTACTTC. It translates to CASSSVGAGHHEQYF.